Below, 3 T cell receptor beta chains from the same sample are listed, as sequenced in a study of glioma-infiltrating T cells after dendritic cell vaccination (TCRdb year 2016). Per the publication, the time point label means: after dendritic cell vaccination, including at tumor progression/relapse. Library method: the immunoSEQ multiplex PCR assay. In TCRdb, the immuneACCESS table is reduced to in-frame sequences with V and J assigned. These tables do not hold every clone; where another copy was compared, an unresolved V gene accounts for under half, and the others remain unexplained. The sample profile shows approximately 90,000 clones; 75% to 85% of them were found once. The top ten hold approximately 2% of the sample. Sequenced here: blood, sampled after dendritic cell vaccination. These receptors were collected from a human donor with glioblastoma.

This chain connects TRBV5-6 to TRBJ2-5; possibly TRBD1 for D (6 bases). The germline gives CDR1 SGHDT, CDR2 YYEEEE. V was cut by 4 bases and J by 2 bases, with 12 bases left in between. This CDR3 has 14 amino acids. The CDR3 spells CASSPPDRQETQYF. CDR3 nucleotides: TGTGCCAGCAGCCCACCGGACAGACAAGAGACCCAGTACTTC. The full variable domain, completed using reference TRBV5-6 and TRBJ2-5, is DAGVTQSPTHLIKTRGQQVTLRCSPKSGHDTVSWYQQALGQGPQFIFQYYEEEERQRGNFPDRFSGHQFPNYSSELNVNALLLGDSALYLCASSPPDRQETQYFGPGTRLLVL.

This chain connects TRBV30 to TRBJ2-6, with TRBD1 as a possible D gene (6 bases). This CDR3 has 16 residues. V gave up 1 base and J gave up 5 bases, with 15 bases separating them. Germline V gene data show CDR1 as GTSNPN and CDR2 as SVGIG (reference sequence). The CDR3 protein is CAWSAGAALWANVLTF. CDR3 coding DNA: TGTGCCTGGAGTGCAGGGGCGGCTCTATGGGCCAACGTCCTGACTTTC.

To note about this clone: Its ends do not fully match the called genes, so a read error is possible. The rearrangement joins TRBV4-2 to TRBJ2-1; D not certain. This CDR3 has 14 residues. Germline V gene data show CDR1 as LGHNA and CDR2 as YNFKEQ. CDR3 in DNA: TGTGCCGGCAGCCAAGAGTACGGTATCAATGAGCAGTTCTTC. Its protein is CAGSQEYGINEQFF.